The next 10 T cell receptor beta chains were all read from a single sample in a study of blood T cell repertoires in COVID-19. TCRdb's copy holds only in-frame clones and misses some; the assay was immunoSEQ multiplex PCR. Among 150,000 to 200,000 clones listed, roughly 91% were seen once. Source material: peripheral blood. The receptor source for this set is a man aged 18 to 35 with COVID-19, enrolled during active disease.

The chain joins TRBV6-5 to TRBJ1-6; TRBD1 matches at 8 bases. Germline trimming cut 1 base from V and 6 bases from J; bases unmatched to any gene: 5. From germline, CDR1 is MNHEY and CDR2 SVGAGI. The CDR3 runs to 16 residues. The CDR3 DNA reads as TGTGCCAGCAGTTACTTTCAGGGGGCAGGTAATTCACCCCTCCACTTT. Translated: CASSYFQGAGNSPLHF.

This chain links TRBV7-9 with TRBJ2-7; a weak D match, TRBD1 (6 bases). There are 15 residues in the CDR3. The V end lost 5 bases, the J end lost 12 bases, and 26 bases lay between the germline ends. The germline CDR1 and CDR2 sequences are SEHNR and FQNEAQ (reference sequence). CDR3 DNA sequence: TGTGCCAGCAGCGCACCCGGGACACAGGATTACCGTGTGTACTTC. Its protein is CASSAPGTQDYRVYF.

A single count supports this clone. V gene TRBV11-2 combines with J gene TRBJ2-7, with 8 bases aligning to TRBD2. From germline, CDR1 is SGHAT and CDR2 FQNNGV. V lost 1 base, J lost 3 bases, and 5 bases stayed unmatched. This CDR3 is built from 15 residues. CDR3 loop: CASSLGRGGHYEQYF. In DNA form, the CDR3 reads TGTGCCAGCAGCTTAGGTCGGGGGGGACACTACGAGCAGTACTTC.

The CDR3: CASSPRQGFTGNTIYF. The CDR3 DNA is TGTGCCAGCAGCCCTCGACAGGGGTTTACTGGAAACACCATATATTTT. V usage is TRBV14 and J usage is TRBJ1-3; 8 bases match TRBD1. CDR1 SGHDN and CDR2 FVKESK come from the germline V gene. V lost 4 bases to trimming and J lost 2 bases; unmatched junction nucleotides: 7. The CDR3 extends over 16 amino acids.

Comment on this clone: Germline is not matched at one junction end, which may reflect a read error. The genes are TRBV9 and TRBJ1-4; no clear D. Germline V CDR1 and CDR2: SGDLS, YYNGEE. The length of the CDR3 is 18 residues. CDR3 residues: CASSTPDGRGATNEKLLF. The CDR3 coding sequence is TGTGCCAGCAGCACCCCAGACGGACGGGGTGCAACTAATGAAAAACTGCTTTTT.

The V gene is TRBV20-1, the J gene TRBJ2-1; D might be TRBD1 (5 bases). CDR1 and CDR2 from the germline V gene are DFQATT and SNEGSKA (reference sequence). The V end was cut by 5 bases, the J end by 9 bases, with 11 bases between. The CDR3 extends over 11 amino acids. In DNA, the CDR3 is TGCAGTGCTGGAAGGGGTAGTGAGCAGTTCTTC. It codes for CSAGRGSEQFF.

The chain employs TRBV28 and TRBJ2-7; D perhaps matches TRBD2 (5 bases). Germline-derived CDR1 and CDR2 are MDHEN and SYDVKM. Trimming took 3 bases from V and 5 from J, leaving 14 bases between them. CDR3 length: 14 amino acids. As DNA, the CDR3 is TGTGCCAGCAGTTTCGATTCGGGGATCCACGAGCAGTACTTC. This codes for CASSFDSGIHEQYF.

The chain couples TRBV2 to TRBJ1-2; D may be TRBD1 (6 bases). Trimming stripped 9 bases from V and 0 bases from J, with 17 bases between. Germline CDR1 is SNHLY and CDR2 is FYNNEI. CDR3 length: 15 amino acids. The CDR3 nucleotides are TGTGCCAGTCGACCCGTGGACAGTTCTAACTATGGCTACACCTTC. Amino acid sequence: CASRPVDSSNYGYTF.

CDR3 protein: CASSLTPGFYGNTIYF. DNA for the CDR3: TGTGCCAGCAGTTTAACCCCAGGGTTCTACGGAAACACCATATATTTT. V is TRBV28 and J is TRBJ1-3, with D tentatively TRBD1 (5 bases). Germline lookup yields CDR1 MDHEN and CDR2 SYDVKM. Between the trimmed V and J ends, which lost 2 bases and 4 bases, there was a span of 15 bases. The CDR3 runs to 16 residues.

The rearrangement uses TRBV28 and TRBJ2-7; D may be TRBD2 (6 bases). The CDR3 is 12 amino acids. Germline V gene data show CDR1 as MDHEN and CDR2 as SYDVKM. The V end lost 8 bases, the J end lost 3 bases, and 11 bases lay between the germline ends. The CDR3, as DNA: TGTGCCAGCGCTGCGGGGATCTACGAGCAGTACTTC. Its translation is CASAAGIYEQYF.